These 25 T cell receptor beta chains originate from one sample sequenced in a study of cytomegalovirus exposure and HLA in healthy donors. PCR used 60 Vbeta primers and 13 Jbeta primers. Using immunoSEQ multiplex PCR, the repertoire was profiled, and TCRdb retains in-frame clones only, with some absent. This sample has around 120,000 clones, with approximately 72% found just once. Sequencing was performed on PBMCs. All receptors come from a man aged 60 to 69 in good health and CMV-seropositive.

The chain carries TRBV7-2 and TRBJ1-4; D gene ambiguous. CDR1 is SGHTA and CDR2 is FQGNSA in the germline V gene. The ends were cut back, 1 base at V and 8 bases at J, with 14 bases in the middle. This CDR3 comprises 15 residues. CDR3 sequence reads: CASSLGLAGWEKLFF. The CDR3 DNA follows: TGTGCCAGCAGCTTAGGGCTCGCGGGTTGGGAAAAACTGTTTTTT.

CDR3 amino acids: CASSRGQGSIYF. The CDR3 nucleotides are TGTGCCAGTAGTAGGGGACAGGGGTCCATATATTTT. V and J are TRBV19 and TRBJ1-3; 10 nucleotides align to TRBD1. This CDR3 has 12 amino acids. Trimming took 4 bases from V and 11 from J; bases not matched to a gene: 2. Germline values: CDR1 LNHDA, CDR2 SQIVND (reference sequence).

The count of this clone is one. This chain links TRBV28 with TRBJ1-2, with D possibly being TRBD1 (5 bases). This CDR3 is 13 amino acids long. From germline, CDR1 is MDHEN and CDR2 SYDVKM. V was trimmed by 5 bases and J by 3 bases, leaving 10 bases between them. CDR3 DNA sequence: TGTGCCAGCAGTGTCGTACAGGACTATGGCTACACCTTC. This gives the protein CASSVVQDYGYTF.

The chain couples TRBV11-2 to TRBJ2-7; no firm D call. V was trimmed by 0 bases and J by 2 bases, leaving 11 bases between them. Germline-derived CDR1 and CDR2 are SGHAT and FQNNGV. The CDR3 consists of 15 residues. CDR3 in amino acids: CASSLENGYTYEQYF. As DNA, the CDR3 is TGTGCCAGCAGCTTAGAAAACGGTTATACCTACGAGCAGTACTTC.

A few counts support this clone. The genes are TRBV15 and TRBJ2-2; TRBD2 agrees at 7 bases. The germline gives CDR1 LNHNV, CDR2 YYDKDF (reference sequence). V lost 0 bases to trimming and J lost 0 bases; unmatched junction nucleotides: 7. The CDR3 loop spans 18 amino acids. Written as DNA, the CDR3 is TGTGCCACCAGCAGAGAATTTAGCGGGTTCGCGAACACCGGGGAGCTGTTTTTT. As protein: CATSREFSGFANTGELFF.

This chain links TRBV19 with TRBJ2-7, with 7 bases that match TRBD1. Germline-derived CDR1 and CDR2 are LNHDA and SQIVND (reference sequence). J lost 3 bases, V lost 2 bases, and 4 bases had no gene match. This CDR3 spans 14 amino acids. The CDR3 loop is CASSIRTGNYEQYF. CDR3 bases: TGTGCCAGTAGTATACGGACAGGTAACTACGAGCAGTACTTC.

The CDR3 DNA reads TGCGCCAGCAGCTTTGTCCCGGGACTAGCGGGAGGAACCTACAATGAGCAGTTCTTC. Translating it yields CASSFVPGLAGGTYNEQFF. V and J are TRBV5-1 and TRBJ2-1; 15 bases map to TRBD2. Per germline, CDR1 SGHRS and CDR2 YFSETQ. With V trimmed by 2 bases and J by 2 bases, 8 bases remained unmatched. The CDR3 spans 19 residues.

The V and J genes are TRBV13 and TRBJ2-1, with 9 bases lining up with TRBD1. This CDR3 contains 16 residues. V dropped 5 bases and J dropped 8; count of bases not matched to a gene: 13. Germline V gene sequence: CDR1 PRHDT, CDR2 FYEKMQ (reference sequence). The CDR3: CASSLTTGGVHHEQFF. The DNA of the CDR3 is TGTGCCAGCAGCCTAACAACAGGGGGCGTTCACCATGAGCAGTTCTTC.

This clone was counted once. The gene calls are TRBV5-1 and TRBJ2-5; 7 nucleotides match TRBD2. The CDR3 runs to 14 residues. Germline CDR1 SGHRS, CDR2 YFSETQ. Germline trimming cut 4 bases from V and 4 bases from J; bases unmatched to any gene: 7. The chain's CDR3 is CASSPGGGVETQYF. The CDR3 coding sequence is TGCGCCAGCAGCCCTGGCGGGGGTGTAGAGACCCAGTACTTC.

The chain recombines TRBV29-1 with TRBJ2-7; 9 nucleotides match TRBD1. The V and J ends lost 0 bases and 0 bases, in that order; junction bases with no gene match: 6. The germline V gene has CDR1 SQVTM and CDR2 ANQGSEA. The length of the CDR3 is 16 residues. The chain's CDR3 is CSVEDWTGVSSYEQYF. The CDR3 DNA is TGCAGCGTTGAAGATTGGACAGGGGTTAGCTCCTACGAGCAGTACTTC.

This chain connects TRBV7-9 to TRBJ1-6; D is perhaps TRBD1 (6 bases). Trimming stripped 3 bases from V and 0 bases from J, with 18 bases between. Germline CDR1 SEHNR, CDR2 FQNEAQ (reference sequence). The CDR3 spans 19 residues. CDR3 DNA sequence: TGTGCCAGCAGCTTCTCCCAGGGGTCCCCAGGCTCCTATAATTCACCCCTCCACTTT. Translated, it gives CASSFSQGSPGSYNSPLHF. Based on the CDR3 plus reference TRBV7-9 and TRBJ1-6, the full variable domain is DTGVSQNPRHKITKRGQNVTFRCDPISEHNRLYWYRQTLGQGPEFLTYFQNEAQLEKSRLLSDRFSAERPKGSFSTLEIQRTEQGDSAMYLCASSFSQGSPGSYNSPLHFGNGTRLTVT.

The V call is TRBV10-2, the J call TRBJ2-2; D perhaps matches TRBD1 (6 bases). V dropped 8 bases and J dropped 2 bases, with 12 bases sitting between them. CDR1 is WSHSY, CDR2 SAAADI, per germline. The CDR3 extends over 14 amino acids. CDR3 amino acids: CASAQDRNTGELFF. The CDR3 nucleotides read TGCGCCAGCGCCCAGGACAGAAACACCGGGGAGCTGTTTTTT.

This clone was observed a single time. J is TRBJ2-1 and V is TRBV10-3; 11 bases are a match to TRBD1. After removal of 5 bases from V and 5 bases from J, the junction contained 2 bases not matched to a gene. The germline V gene has CDR1 ENHRY and CDR2 SYGVKD. The CDR3 is 14 residues long. CDR3 sequence: CAISPGQGDNEQFF. The DNA for the CDR3 is TGTGCCATCAGTCCGGGACAGGGGGACAATGAGCAGTTCTTC.

This clone was detected a few times. The genes are TRBV11-2 and TRBJ1-2; TRBD1 matches 10 bases. V was clipped by 5 bases and J by 8 bases; unmatched bases: 11. This CDR3 spans 15 amino acids. Germline CDR1 is SGHAT and CDR2 is FQNNGV. CDR3 loop: CASSPGTGVRYGYTF. CDR3 in DNA: TGTGCCAGCAGCCCAGGGACAGGGGTTCGTTACGGCTACACCTTC. The full variable domain, with the rest looked up from reference TRBV11-2 and TRBJ1-2, is EAGVAQSPRYKIIEKRQSVAFWCNPISGHATLYWYQQILGQGPKLLIQFQNNGVVDDSQLPKDRFSAERLKGVDSTLKIQPAKLEDSAVYLCASSPGTGVRYGYTFGSGTRLTVV.

The chain recombines TRBV7-2 with TRBJ2-3; D possibly corresponds to TRBD2 (5 bases). The germline V and J ends were trimmed by 2 bases and 0 bases, with 9 bases remaining between them. This CDR3 is built from 15 residues. Germline V CDR1 and CDR2: SGHTA, FQGNSA. Here the CDR3 reads CASSLSSGSTDTQYF. CDR3 DNA sequence: TGTGCCAGCAGCTTATCCAGCGGAAGCACAGATACGCAGTATTTT.

A single count supports this clone. This chain connects TRBV18 to TRBJ1-5; the D is unclear. V dropped 0 bases and J dropped 5 bases, with 14 bases sitting between them. This CDR3 region has 16 residues. Germline CDR1 and CDR2: KGHSH and LQKENI. The CDR3 spells CASSPPNTPRDQPQHF. The CDR3 nucleotides read TGTGCCAGCTCACCACCGAATACCCCTCGGGATCAGCCCCAGCATTTT.

In DNA, the CDR3 is TGTGCCAGCTCACTCGCAGGGCCACAAGAGACCCAGTACTTC. Protein: CASSLAGPQETQYF. The J gene is TRBJ2-5, the V gene TRBV18, with D possibly being TRBD1 (5 bases). Trimming took 4 bases from V and 2 from J, leaving 11 bases between them. The CDR3 has 14 amino acids. In germline, CDR1 is KGHSH, CDR2 LQKENI.

The chain links TRBV7-3 to TRBJ2-1, with 11 bases that match TRBD2. V dropped 2 bases and J dropped 9; count of bases not matched to a gene: 3. Germline values: CDR1 SGHTA, CDR2 FQGTGA. This CDR3 comprises 14 residues. The CDR3 DNA is TGTGCCAGCAGCTTAGGGACTAGCGGAAGTGAGCAGTTCTTC. This codes for CASSLGTSGSEQFF.

This clone appeared once. The V and J genes are TRBV6-5 and TRBJ2-2, with 12 bases identical to TRBD2. Germline assignment: CDR1 MNHEY and CDR2 SVGAGI. V shed 2 bases and J 6 bases; nucleotides not matched to a gene: 4. This CDR3 is built from 16 residues. CDR3 DNA sequence: TGTGCCAGCAGTTACCGACTAGCGGGAGTTTCCGGGGAGCTGTTTTTT. This sequence encodes CASSYRLAGVSGELFF.

This clone was seen just once. This chain links TRBV5-5 with TRBJ2-7; D perhaps matches TRBD1 (5 bases). The V gene lost 0 bases and the J gene lost 1 base, with 11 bases spanning the gap. Germline V gene lookup returns CDR1 SGHKS and CDR2 YYEKEE (reference sequence). This CDR3 spans 15 amino acids. Written as DNA, the CDR3 is TGTGCCAGCAGCTTGGGTCCAGGGCGTTCCTACGAGCAGTACTTC. The encoded protein is CASSLGPGRSYEQYF.

The J gene is TRBJ1-2, the V gene TRBV4-1, with 7 bases identical to TRBD1. Germline V CDR1 and CDR2: MGHRA, YSYEKL. Losses at the gene ends were 0 bases for V and 4 bases for J; bases not matched to a gene: 2. The CDR3 extends over 14 amino acids. Here the CDR3 DNA reads TGCGCCAGCAGCCAAGAAGGGACAGTCTATGGCTACACCTTC. Residues: CASSQEGTVYGYTF.

The chain links TRBV18 to TRBJ1-1; D is unresolved. V dropped 4 bases and J dropped 0 bases, with 3 bases sitting between them. CDR1 is KGHSH, CDR2 LQKENI, per germline. The length of the CDR3 is 12 residues. The CDR3 bases are TGTGCCAGCTCACTTATGAACACTGAAGCTTTCTTT. Its translation is CASSLMNTEAFF.

The chain uses TRBV2 and TRBJ2-2, with D unresolved. Germline-derived CDR1 and CDR2 are SNHLY and FYNNEI. V was trimmed by 6 bases and J by 2 bases, leaving 10 bases between them. The CDR3 is 14 amino acids. CDR3 sequence reads: CASRPTRNTGELFF. DNA for the CDR3: TGTGCCAGCAGACCAACGCGAAACACCGGGGAGCTGTTTTTT.

The table lists this clone with a count of one. The chain links TRBV30 to TRBJ2-3; TRBD2 matches 13 bases. Germline V CDR1 and CDR2: GTSNPN, SVGIG (reference sequence). This CDR3 comprises 16 residues. V was pared by 1 base and J by 2 bases, with 3 bases of the junction left unmatched. Written as DNA, the CDR3 is TGTGCCTGGAGTGGAGGACTAGCGGGGGACACAGATACGCAGTATTTT. Protein product: CAWSGGLAGDTDTQYF.

This clone was picked up a small number of times. The V gene is TRBV5-1, the J gene TRBJ1-2; 8 nucleotides agree with TRBD1. V was clipped by 1 base and J by 2 bases; unmatched bases: 10. Germline CDR1 reads SGHRS; CDR2 reads YFSETQ. The CDR3 runs to 17 residues. CDR3 in amino acids: CASSLSSGGVMNYGYTF. CDR3 bases: TGCGCCAGCAGCTTGTCGTCAGGGGGCGTAATGAACTATGGCTACACCTTC.